A selection of T cell receptor beta chains follows, all from one sample in a study of T-cell memory formation after mild COVID-19. MiXCR, run by TCRdb on the 5' RACE reads, gives a single entry per CDR3 protein. The profile shows about half a million distinct CDR3 sequences, roughly 18% of them singletons. Source material: PBMCs or a T cell subset sorted from them (not recorded which). The receptor set was obtained from an adult woman who had mild COVID-19 (a few samples of this study predate the infection). Cell type and time point are not known. Each CDR3 is given with its conserved first and last residue. D genes are given only for firm matches. Not all rows give a size; the values are once, few, many and, for expanded clones, a class.

j_gene	d_gene	v_gene	abundance	CDR3aa	CDR3nt
TRBJ2-2	NA	TRBV6-6	NA	CATKIGAGNTGELFF	TGTGCCACCAAGATCGGAGCGGGGAACACCGGGGAGCTGTTTTTT
TRBJ1-5	TRBD1	TRBV19	few	CASSVRGQGARPQHF	TGTGCCAGTTCGGTCCGGGGACAGGGCGCACGGCCCCAGCATTTT
TRBJ1-2	NA	TRBV20-1	NA	CSASALGQPGGYGYTF	TGCAGTGCTAGTGCCCTAGGACAACCCGGAGGCTATGGCTACACCTTC
TRBJ1-6	TRBD1	TRBV27	NA	CASSLYGQAPGAYNSPLHF	TGTGCCAGCAGTTTATATGGACAGGCGCCAGGCGCCTATAATTCACCCCTCCACTTT
TRBJ1-5	NA	TRBV7-9	few	CASSAGWGDQPQHF	TGTGCCAGCAGCGCGGGCTGGGGGGATCAGCCCCAGCATTTT
TRBJ2-7	TRBD1	TRBV18	NA	CASSPPGQVHREQYF	TGTGCCAGCTCACCACCGGGACAGGTCCATAGGGAGCAGTACTTC
TRBJ1-4	TRBD1	TRBV4-1	many	CASSRDRGPTNEKLFF	TGCGCCAGCAGCCGTGACAGGGGGCCGACTAATGAAAAACTGTTTTTT
TRBJ2-3	NA	TRBV5-1	NA	CASSLALQEDTQYF	TGCGCCAGCAGCTTGGCTCTACAGGAGGATACGCAGTATTTT
TRBJ2-3	NA	TRBV4-1	few	CASSHPEKVSTDTQYF	TGCGCCAGCAGCCACCCCGAGAAGGTTAGCACAGATACGCAGTATTTT
TRBJ1-1	NA	TRBV9	many	CASSAGSLVMSEAFF	TGTGCCAGCAGCGCCGGGAGCCTCGTTATGAGTGAAGCTTTCTTT
TRBJ2-5	TRBD1	TRBV7-8	few	CASRRGTGRETQYF	TGTGCCAGCAGGAGGGGGACAGGGAGGGAGACCCAGTACTTC
TRBJ2-3	NA	TRBV21-1	NA	CASSKAQSGSLDTQYF	TGTGCCAGCAGCAAAGCGCAGTCAGGGAGTCTGGATACGCAGTATTTT
TRBJ1-5	TRBD1	TRBV19	few	CASSTLGQGHYSNQPQHF	TGTGCCAGTAGTACACTCGGACAGGGGCACTATAGCAATCAGCCCCAGCATTTT
TRBJ2-2	NA	TRBV7-6	NA	CASRPAEGELFF	TGTGCCAGCAGGCCAGCCGAGGGGGAGCTGTTTTTT
TRBJ1-1	TRBD1	TRBV7-6	few	CASAQGVRTEAFF	TGTGCCAGCGCACAGGGGGTACGGACTGAAGCTTTCTTT
TRBJ2-1	NA	TRBV12-3/TRBV12-4	once	CASSFYQTNEQFF	TGTGCCAGCAGTTTCTATCAGACGAATGAGCAGTTCTTC
TRBJ2-5	NA	TRBV6-1	few	CASSDPPAGPQETQYF	TGTGCCAGCAGTGATCCACCGGCAGGACCTCAAGAGACCCAGTACTTC
TRBJ2-1	NA	TRBV6-6	NA	CASVGGNEQFF	TGTGCCAGCGTAGGGGGGAATGAGCAGTTCTTC
TRBJ2-1	TRBD1	TRBV5-1	few	CASSPTDRGLNEQFF	TGCGCCAGCAGCCCCACGGACAGGGGGTTGAATGAGCAGTTCTTC
TRBJ2-1	TRBD1	TRBV2	NA	CASRGTGGYNEQFF	TGTGCCAGCAGGGGGACAGGGGGGTACAATGAGCAGTTCTTC
TRBJ2-3	NA	TRBV7-8	NA	CASILLRRGVSTDTQYF	TGTGCCAGCATCCTACTTCGTCGCGGGGTTAGCACAGATACGCAGTATTTT
TRBJ2-2	NA	TRBV15	NA	CATSLGRGGTGELFF	TGTGCCACCAGCCTGGGAAGGGGTGGCACCGGGGAGCTGTTTTTT
TRBJ2-7	NA	TRBV12-3/TRBV12-4	NA	CASSLAEEATYEQYF	TGTGCCAGCAGTTTAGCAGAGGAAGCCACCTACGAGCAGTACTTC
TRBJ2-3	NA	TRBV7-9	NA	CASSRRGVTDTQYF	TGTGCCAGCAGCCGCCGGGGCGTCACAGATACGCAGTATTTT
TRBJ2-2	NA	TRBV5-1	NA	CASSLAGQTTGELFF	TGCGCCAGCAGCTTGGCCGGACAGACCACCGGGGAGCTGTTTTTT
TRBJ1-4	NA	TRBV13	NA	CASSLRGNEKLFF	TGTGCCAGCAGCCTACGGGGTAATGAAAAACTGTTTTTT
TRBJ1-5	NA	TRBV20-1	NA	CSARGTGLKDGINQPQHF	TGCAGTGCTAGAGGGACGGGCCTTAAGGACGGTATAAATCAGCCCCAGCATTTT
TRBJ2-1	TRBD2	TRBV19	few	CASSRFEREIFYNEQFF	TGTGCCAGTAGTCGGTTTGAGCGGGAGATATTTTACAATGAGCAGTTCTTC